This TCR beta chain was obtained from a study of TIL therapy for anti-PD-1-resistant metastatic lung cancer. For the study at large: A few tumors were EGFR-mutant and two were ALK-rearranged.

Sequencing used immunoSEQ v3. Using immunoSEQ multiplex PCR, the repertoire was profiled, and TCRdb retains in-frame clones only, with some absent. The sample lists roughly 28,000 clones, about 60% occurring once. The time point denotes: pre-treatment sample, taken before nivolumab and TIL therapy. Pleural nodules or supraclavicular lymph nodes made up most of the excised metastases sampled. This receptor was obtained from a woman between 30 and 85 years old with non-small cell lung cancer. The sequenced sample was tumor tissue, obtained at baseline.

This CDR3 reads CASSPGLANYGYTF. The CDR3, as DNA: TGTGCCAGCAGTCCCGGGCTGGCTAACTATGGCTACACCTTC. The rearrangement uses TRBV27 and TRBJ1-2; D ambiguous. Germline lookup yields CDR1 MNHEY and CDR2 SMNVEV (reference sequence). V was clipped by 5 bases and J by 0 bases, with 10 bases between them. The CDR3 is 14 residues long.